This record concerns one TCR beta chain sequence. At one boundary the junction diverges from the germline segment, which might be a read error. Other DNA sequences in this specimen translate into the identical CDR3. This specimen belongs to a study of control samples from healthy donors and cancer patients. Measured with immunoSEQ multiplex PCR; TCRdb has only the in-frame clones, and not every one. The table includes 82,000 or so clones, around 94% detected once. The germline CDR1 and CDR2 sequences are LGHDT and YNNKEL (reference sequence). The CDR3 covers 15 residues. The source material was blood. This rearrangement joins TRBV3-1 (or the pseudogene TRBV3-2) to TRBJ1-3; D unresolved. This receptor was taken from a woman between 18 and 29 years old in good health. In DNA, the CDR3 is TGTGCCAGTAGCCAAGGTCGATTTGTCGGAAACACCATATATTTT. Translation gives CASSQGRFVGNTIYF.